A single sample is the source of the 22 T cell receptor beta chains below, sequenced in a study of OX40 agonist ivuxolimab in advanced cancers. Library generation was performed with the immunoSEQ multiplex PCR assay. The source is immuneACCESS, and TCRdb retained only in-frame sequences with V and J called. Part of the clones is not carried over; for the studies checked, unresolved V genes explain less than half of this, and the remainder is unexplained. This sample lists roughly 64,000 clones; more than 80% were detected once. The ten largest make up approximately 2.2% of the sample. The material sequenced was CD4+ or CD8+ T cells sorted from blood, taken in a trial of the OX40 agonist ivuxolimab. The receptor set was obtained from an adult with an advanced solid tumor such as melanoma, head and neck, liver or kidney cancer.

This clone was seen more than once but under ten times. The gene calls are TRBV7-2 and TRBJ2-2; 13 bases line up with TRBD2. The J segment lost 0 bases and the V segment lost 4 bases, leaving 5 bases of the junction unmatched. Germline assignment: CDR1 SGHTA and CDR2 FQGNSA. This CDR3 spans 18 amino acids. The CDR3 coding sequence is TGTGCCAGCAGCTCAGGACTAGCGGGAGCAACGAACACCGGGGAGCTGTTTTTT. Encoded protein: CASSSGLAGATNTGELFF.

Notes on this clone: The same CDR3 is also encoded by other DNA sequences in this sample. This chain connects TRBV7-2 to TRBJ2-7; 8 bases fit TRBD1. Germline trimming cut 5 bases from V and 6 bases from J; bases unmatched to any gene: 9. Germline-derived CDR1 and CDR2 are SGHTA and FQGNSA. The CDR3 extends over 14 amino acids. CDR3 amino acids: CASSPRQGAGEQYF. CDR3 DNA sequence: TGTGCCAGCAGCCCAAGGCAGGGGGCGGGCGAGCAGTACTTC.

The DNA for the CDR3 is TGTGCCAGCAGCTTAGCGCAGGGACAGGGAAGCAGACAGTTCTTC. Protein: CASSLAQGQGSRQFF. V is TRBV7-3 and J is TRBJ2-1, with 9 bases fitting TRBD1. Germline V gives CDR1 SGHTA, CDR2 FQGTGA. Losses at the gene ends were 2 bases for V and 13 bases for J; bases not matched to a gene: 12. This CDR3 is 15 amino acids long.

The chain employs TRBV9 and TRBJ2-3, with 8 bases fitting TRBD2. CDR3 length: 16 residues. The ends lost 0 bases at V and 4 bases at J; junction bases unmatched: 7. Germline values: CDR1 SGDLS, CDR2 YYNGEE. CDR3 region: CASSVGGGGYADTQYF. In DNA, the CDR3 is TGTGCCAGCAGCGTAGGAGGCGGGGGGTATGCAGATACGCAGTATTTT.

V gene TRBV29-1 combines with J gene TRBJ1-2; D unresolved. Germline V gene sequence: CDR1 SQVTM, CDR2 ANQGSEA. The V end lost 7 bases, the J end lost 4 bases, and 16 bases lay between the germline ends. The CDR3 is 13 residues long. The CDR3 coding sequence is TGCAGCGCCTCGGACGGGCGGGGCTATGGCTACACCTTC. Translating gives CSASDGRGYGYTF.

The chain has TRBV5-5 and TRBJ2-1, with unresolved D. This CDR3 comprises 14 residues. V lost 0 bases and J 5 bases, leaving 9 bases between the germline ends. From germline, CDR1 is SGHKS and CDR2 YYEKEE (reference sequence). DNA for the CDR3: TGTGCCAGCAGCTTGGGGACGTCCCACAATGAGCAGTTCTTC. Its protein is CASSLGTSHNEQFF.

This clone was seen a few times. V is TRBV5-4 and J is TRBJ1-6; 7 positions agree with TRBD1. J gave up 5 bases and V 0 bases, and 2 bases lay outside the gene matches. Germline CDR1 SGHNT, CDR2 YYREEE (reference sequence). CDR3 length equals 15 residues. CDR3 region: CASSLGQGHNSPLHF. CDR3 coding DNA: TGTGCCAGCAGCTTGGGACAGGGACATAATTCACCCCTCCACTTT.

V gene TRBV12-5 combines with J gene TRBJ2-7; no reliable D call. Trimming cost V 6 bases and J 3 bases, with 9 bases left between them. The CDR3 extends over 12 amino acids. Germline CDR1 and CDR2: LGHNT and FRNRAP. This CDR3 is CASGPNSYEQYF. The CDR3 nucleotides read TGTGCTAGTGGCCCAAACAGCTACGAGCAGTACTTC.

CDR3 in amino acids: CASSVQGARSGANVLTF. The DNA of the CDR3 is TGTGCCAGCAGCGTACAGGGGGCGCGGTCTGGGGCCAACGTCCTGACTTTC. The V call is TRBV9, the J call TRBJ2-6, with 8 bases that match TRBD1. Germline CDR1 and CDR2: SGDLS and YYNGEE. The CDR3 is 17 amino acids. Trimming took 1 base from V and 1 from J; bases not matched to a gene: 4.

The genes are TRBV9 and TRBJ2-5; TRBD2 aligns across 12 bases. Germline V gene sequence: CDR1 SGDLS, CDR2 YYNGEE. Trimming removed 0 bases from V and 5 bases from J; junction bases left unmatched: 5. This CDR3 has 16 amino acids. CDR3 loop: CASSVELAGGDETQYF. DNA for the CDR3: TGTGCCAGCAGCGTAGAACTAGCGGGGGGTGATGAGACCCAGTACTTC.

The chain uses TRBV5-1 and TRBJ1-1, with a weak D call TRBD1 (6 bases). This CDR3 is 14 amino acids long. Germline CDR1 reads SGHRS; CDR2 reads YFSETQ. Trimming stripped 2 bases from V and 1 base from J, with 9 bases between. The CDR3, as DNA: TGCGCCAGCAGCTTCCCAGGGGAGAACACTGAAGCTTTCTTT. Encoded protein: CASSFPGENTEAFF.

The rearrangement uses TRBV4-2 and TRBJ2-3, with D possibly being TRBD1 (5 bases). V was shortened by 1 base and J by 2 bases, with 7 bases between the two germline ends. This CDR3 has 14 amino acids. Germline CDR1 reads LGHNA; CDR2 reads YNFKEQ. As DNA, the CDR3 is TGTGCCAGCAGCCAAGGACAGACCACAGATACGCAGTATTTT. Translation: CASSQGQTTDTQYF.

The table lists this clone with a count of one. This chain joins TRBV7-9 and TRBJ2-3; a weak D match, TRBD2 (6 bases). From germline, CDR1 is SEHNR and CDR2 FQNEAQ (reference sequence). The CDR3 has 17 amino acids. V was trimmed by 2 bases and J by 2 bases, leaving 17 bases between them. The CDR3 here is CASSLIRLVPTTDTQYF. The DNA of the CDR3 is TGTGCCAGCAGCTTAATTCGACTAGTCCCGACCACAGATACGCAGTATTTT.

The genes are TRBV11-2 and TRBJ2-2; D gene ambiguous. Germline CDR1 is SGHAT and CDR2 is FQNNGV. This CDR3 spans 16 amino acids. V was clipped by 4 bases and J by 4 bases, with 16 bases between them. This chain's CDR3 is CASSYRVSAGTGELFF. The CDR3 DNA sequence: TGTGCCAGCAGCTATAGAGTATCGGCTGGCACCGGGGAGCTGTTTTTT.

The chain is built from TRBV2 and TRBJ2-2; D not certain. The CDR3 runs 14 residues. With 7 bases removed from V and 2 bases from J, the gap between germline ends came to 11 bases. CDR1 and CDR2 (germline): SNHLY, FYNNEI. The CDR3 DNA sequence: TGTGCCAGCACTTATGAGGTCAACACCGGGGAGCTGTTTTTT. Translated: CASTYEVNTGELFF.

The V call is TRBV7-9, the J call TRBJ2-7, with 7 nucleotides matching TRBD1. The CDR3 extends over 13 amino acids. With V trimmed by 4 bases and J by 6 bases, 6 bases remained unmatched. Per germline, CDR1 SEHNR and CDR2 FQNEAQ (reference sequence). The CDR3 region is CASSSRGQSEQYF. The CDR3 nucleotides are TGTGCCAGCAGCTCCCGGGGACAGAGCGAGCAGTACTTC.

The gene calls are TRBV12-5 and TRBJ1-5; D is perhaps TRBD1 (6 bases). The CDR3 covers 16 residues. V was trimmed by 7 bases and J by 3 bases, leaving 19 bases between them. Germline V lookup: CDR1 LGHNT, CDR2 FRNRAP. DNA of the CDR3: TGTGCTAGTGTATGGGGGGGGCACGATGACAATCAGCCCCAGCATTTT. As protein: CASVWGGHDDNQPQHF.

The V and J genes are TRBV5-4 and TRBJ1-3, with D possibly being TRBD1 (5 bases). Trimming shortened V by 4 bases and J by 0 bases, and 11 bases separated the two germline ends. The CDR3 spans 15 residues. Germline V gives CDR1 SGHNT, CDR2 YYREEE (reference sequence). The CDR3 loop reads CASSLGLRSGNTIYF. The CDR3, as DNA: TGTGCCAGCAGCCTGGGACTCCGCTCTGGAAACACCATATATTTT.

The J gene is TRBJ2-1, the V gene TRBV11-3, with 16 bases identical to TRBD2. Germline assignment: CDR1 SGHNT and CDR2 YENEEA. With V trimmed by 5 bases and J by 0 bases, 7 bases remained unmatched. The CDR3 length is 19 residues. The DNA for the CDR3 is TGTGCCAGCAGCCCGACTGGGACTAGCGGGAGGGGCTCCTACAATGAGCAGTTCTTC. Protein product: CASSPTGTSGRGSYNEQFF.

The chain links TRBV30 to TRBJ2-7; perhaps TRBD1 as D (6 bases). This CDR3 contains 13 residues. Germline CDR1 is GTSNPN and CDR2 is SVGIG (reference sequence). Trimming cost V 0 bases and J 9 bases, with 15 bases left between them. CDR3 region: CAWSVRGKVGQYF. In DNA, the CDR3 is TGTGCCTGGAGTGTAAGGGGGAAGGTGGGGCAGTACTTC. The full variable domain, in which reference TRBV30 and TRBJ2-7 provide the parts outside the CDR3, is SQTIHQWPATLVQPVGSPLSLECTVEGTSNPNLYWYRQAAGRGLQLLFYSVGIGQISSEVPQNLSASRPQDRQFILSSKKLLLSDSGFYLCAWSVRGKVGQYFGPGTRLTVT.

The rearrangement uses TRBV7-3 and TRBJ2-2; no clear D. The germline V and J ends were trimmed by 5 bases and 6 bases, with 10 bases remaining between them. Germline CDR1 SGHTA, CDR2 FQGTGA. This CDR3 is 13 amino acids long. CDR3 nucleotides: TGTGCCAGCAGCCCGCCCTATTCCGGGGAGCTGTTTTTT. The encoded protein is CASSPPYSGELFF. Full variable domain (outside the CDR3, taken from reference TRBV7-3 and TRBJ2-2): GAGVSQTPSNKVTEKGKYVELRCDPISGHTALYWYRQSLGQGPEFLIYFQGTGAADDSGLPNDRFFAVRPEGSVSTLKIQRTERGDSAVYLCASSPPYSGELFFGEGSRLTVL.

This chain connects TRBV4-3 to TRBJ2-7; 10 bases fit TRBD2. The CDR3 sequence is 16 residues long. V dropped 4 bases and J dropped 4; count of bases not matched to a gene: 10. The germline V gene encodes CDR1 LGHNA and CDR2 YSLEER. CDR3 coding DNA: TGCGCCAGCAGCCCCCAAGTAGCGGGGGGTTCATACGAGCAGTACTTC. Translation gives CASSPQVAGGSYEQYF.